Shown below are 15 T cell receptor beta chains from a single sample sequenced in a study of blood T cell repertoires in COVID-19. Only in-frame clones appear in the TCRdb table, and some are missing; sequencing was by immunoSEQ multiplex PCR. The sample has about 150,000 clones; around 73% are singletons. The specimen sequenced was PBMCs or T cells enriched from blood (not recorded which). These receptors all stem from a woman aged 50 to 60 who had recovered from COVID-19.

The chain employs TRBV5-1 and TRBJ2-7, with TRBD2 matching over 10 bases. This CDR3 is built from 15 residues. Unmatched junction bases numbered 11, after V lost 5 bases and J lost 6 bases. Germline lookup yields CDR1 SGHRS and CDR2 YFSETQ. CDR3 DNA: TGCGCCAGCAGGGTGGGGACTAGCGCCCGGGGCGAGCAGTACTTC. It yields the protein CASRVGTSARGEQYF. Filled out from reference TRBV5-1 and TRBJ2-7, the complete variable domain reads KAGVTQTPRYLIKTRGQQVTLSCSPISGHRSVSWYQQTPGQGLQFLFEYFSETQRNKGNFPGRFSGRQFSNSRSEMNVSTLELGDSALYLCASRVGTSARGEQYFGPGTRLTVT.

The chain employs TRBV7-2 and TRBJ2-1; 7 bases map to TRBD2. Germline CDR1 and CDR2: SGHTA and FQGNSA. The V and J ends lost 0 bases and 15 bases, in that order; junction bases with no gene match: 2. This CDR3 is built from 11 residues. CDR3 coding DNA: TGTGCCAGCAGCTTAGCGCCGGGGGGGTTCTTC. This encodes CASSLAPGGFF.

As to this clone: Sequence at one end of the junction differs from germline and may be a read error. The V gene is TRBV19, the J gene TRBJ2-7; 10 bases map to TRBD2. The CDR3 is 16 residues long. Germline V CDR1 and CDR2: LNHDA, SQIVND (reference sequence). CDR3 coding DNA: TGTACCAGCCGGGACAGGCTAAAACTAGCGGGGAACGAGCAGTACTTC. This encodes CTSRDRLKLAGNEQYF.

The chain couples TRBV30 to TRBJ1-2; D might be TRBD1 (6 bases). Trimming took off 5 bases at V and 0 bases at J, with 13 bases between the two ends. CDR3 size: 14 residues. Germline assignment: CDR1 GTSNPN and CDR2 SVGIG (reference sequence). CDR3 nucleotides: TGTGCCTGGGTGGACAGACCAACTAACTATGGCTACACCTTC. Protein: CAWVDRPTNYGYTF.

This chain links TRBV7-2 with TRBJ1-5; D call uncertain. This CDR3 has 15 residues. Deletions cut 5 bases from V and 5 bases from J, with 16 bases between. CDR1 SGHTA and CDR2 FQGNSA come from the germline V gene. DNA of the CDR3: TGTGCCAGCAGCCCTCCCTTTGGAAGCGATCAGCCCCAGCATTTT. Encoded protein: CASSPPFGSDQPQHF. The full variable domain, its missing parts supplied by reference TRBV7-2 and TRBJ1-5, is GAGVSQSPSNKVTEKGKDVELRCDPISGHTALYWYRQSLGQGLEFLIYFQGNSAPDKSGLPSDRFSAERTGGSVSTLTIQRTQQEDSAVYLCASSPPFGSDQPQHFGDGTRLSIL.

V usage is TRBV25-1 and J usage is TRBJ2-1; maybe TRBD1 (6 bases). Germline V gene data show CDR1 as MGHDK and CDR2 as SYGVNS. CDR3 length equals 17 residues. Trimming stripped 0 bases from V and 3 bases from J, with 15 bases between. The CDR3 is CASSEYRSGANYNEQFF. CDR3 sequence (DNA): TGTGCCAGCAGTGAATATAGGTCAGGGGCCAACTACAATGAGCAGTTCTTC.

This rearrangement joins TRBV6-5 to TRBJ1-1; 8 bases map to TRBD1. This CDR3 has 12 residues. Germline-derived CDR1 and CDR2 are MNHEY and SVGAGI. V lost 6 bases to trimming and J lost 9 bases; unmatched junction nucleotides: 6. CDR3 region: CASSLDRVKAFF. CDR3 nucleotides: TGTGCCAGCAGCCTGGACAGGGTTAAAGCTTTCTTT.

The chain joins TRBV5-4 to TRBJ1-1; D not certain. This CDR3 comprises 14 residues. V was cut by 0 bases and J by 1 base, with 7 bases left in between. CDR1 and CDR2 (germline): SGHNT, YYREEE (reference sequence). CDR3 region: CASSLENRNTEAFF. The CDR3 DNA reads TGTGCCAGCAGCTTGGAGAACAGGAACACTGAAGCTTTCTTT. The full variable domain, completed using reference TRBV5-4 and TRBJ1-1, is ETGVTQSPTHLIKTRGQQVTLRCSSQSGHNTVSWYQQALGQGPQFIFQYYREEENGRGNFPPRFSGLQFPNYSSELNVNALELDDSALYLCASSLENRNTEAFFGQGTRLTVV.

The rearrangement uses TRBV5-5 and TRBJ2-1; 9 nucleotides line up with TRBD2. From germline, CDR1 is SGHKS and CDR2 YYEKEE (reference sequence). The CDR3 contains 15 residues. The ends lost 1 base at V and 6 bases at J; junction bases unmatched: 5. The CDR3 loop reads CASSLLAGGRNEQFF. CDR3 nucleotide sequence: TGTGCCAGCAGCTTGTTGGCGGGGGGGCGCAATGAGCAGTTCTTC.

The chain uses TRBV28 and TRBJ1-5; D is ambiguous. The CDR3 runs 13 residues. With 4 bases removed from V and 4 bases from J, the gap between germline ends came to 8 bases. In germline, CDR1 is MDHEN, CDR2 SYDVKM. The CDR3, as DNA: TGTGCCAGCAGTTCGCGGTTTAATCAGCCCCAGCATTTT. It translates to CASSSRFNQPQHF. Together with reference TRBV28 and TRBJ1-5, the CDR3 gives the full variable domain: DVKVTQSSRYLVKRTGEKVFLECVQDMDHENMFWYRQDPGLGLRLIYFSYDVKMKEKGDIPEGYSVSREKKERFSLILESASTNQTSMYLCASSSRFNQPQHFGDGTRLSIL.

The chain combines TRBV5-6 with TRBJ2-3, with 12 bases lining up with TRBD1. Germline lookup yields CDR1 SGHDT and CDR2 YYEEEE. V shed 5 bases, J shed 8 bases, and the junction held 6 bases outside the gene matches. The CDR3 has 14 residues. The CDR3 DNA reads as TGTGCCAGCAGTTGGGACAGGGGGCGGAGTACGCAGTATTTT. It specifies CASSWDRGRSTQYF.

CDR3 bases: TGCGCCAGCAGTGAAGTCGGGGTGAGCACAGATACGCAGTATTTT. It encodes CASSEVGVSTDTQYF. The chain is built from TRBV10-2 and TRBJ2-3, with a tentative D call TRBD2 (5 bases). The CDR3 covers 15 residues. The V and J ends lost 3 bases and 0 bases respectively, with 10 bases between them. Germline V gives CDR1 WSHSY, CDR2 SAAADI.

The gene calls are TRBV2 and TRBJ1-5, with unresolved D. The CDR3 totals 15 residues. The V gene's germline CDR1 is SNHLY and CDR2 FYNNEI. V gave up 7 bases and J gave up 2 bases, with 15 bases separating them. CDR3 protein: CASTRGTSRNQPQHF. The CDR3 bases are TGTGCCAGCACCCGAGGAACATCCCGCAATCAGCCCCAGCATTTT.

The genes are TRBV7-2 and TRBJ1-6; no clear D gene. Germline assignment: CDR1 SGHTA and CDR2 FQGNSA. The CDR3 spans 15 residues. The V end was cut by 1 base, the J end by 11 bases, with 15 bases between. This CDR3 is CASSLGALVKTPLHF. CDR3 in DNA: TGTGCCAGCAGCTTAGGGGCACTCGTTAAAACACCCCTCCACTTT.

The CDR3 reads CASSPDRLKCEQYV. The DNA for the CDR3 is TGTGCCAGCAGTCCGGACAGGCTTAAGTGCGAGCAGTACGTC. The gene calls are TRBV28 and TRBJ2-7; 7 bases map to TRBD1. The CDR3 sequence is 14 residues long. J gave up 6 bases and V 5 bases, and 10 bases lay outside the gene matches. Germline V gene sequence: CDR1 MDHEN, CDR2 SYDVKM.